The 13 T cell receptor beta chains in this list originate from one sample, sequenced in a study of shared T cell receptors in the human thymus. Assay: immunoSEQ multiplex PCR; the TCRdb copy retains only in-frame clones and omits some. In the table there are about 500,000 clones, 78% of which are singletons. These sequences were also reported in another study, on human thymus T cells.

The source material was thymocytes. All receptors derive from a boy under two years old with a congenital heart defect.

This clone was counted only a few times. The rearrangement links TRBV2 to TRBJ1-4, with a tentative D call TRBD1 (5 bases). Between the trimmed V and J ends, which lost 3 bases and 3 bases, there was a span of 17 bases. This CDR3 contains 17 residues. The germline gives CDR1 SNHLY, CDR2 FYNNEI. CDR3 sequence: CASSDIGQGRANEKLFF. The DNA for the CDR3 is TGTGCCAGCAGTGATATCGGGCAAGGCAGGGCTAATGAAAAACTGTTTTTT.

CDR3 bases: TGCGCCAGCAGCGCCGGGACTAGCGGCACAGATACGCAGTATTTT. This gives the protein CASSAGTSGTDTQYF. The chain couples TRBV4-3 to TRBJ2-3, with TRBD2 matching over 10 bases. V lost 5 bases to trimming and J lost 1 base; unmatched junction nucleotides: 3. Germline lookup yields CDR1 LGHNA and CDR2 YSLEER. The CDR3 runs 15 residues.

CDR3 residues: CASSAGTGNNNEQFF. The CDR3 bases are TGTGCCAGCAGCGCCGGGACAGGTAACAACAATGAGCAGTTCTTC. The V call is TRBV9, the J call TRBJ2-1; TRBD1 matches 8 bases. Germline V CDR1 and CDR2: SGDLS, YYNGEE. CDR3 size: 15 residues. The V gene end was trimmed by 3 bases and the J gene end by 5 bases; junction bases not matched to a gene: 7.

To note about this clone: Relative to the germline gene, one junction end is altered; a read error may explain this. The CDR3 sequence: CASSLETGGAHTQYF. The CDR3 DNA reads as TGTGCCAGCAGCCTAGAGACGGGGGGCGCCCATACGCAGTATTTT. The chain combines TRBV11-3 with TRBJ2-3; tentative D call: TRBD2 (7 bases). The germline V gene has CDR1 SGHNT and CDR2 YENEEA. The length of the CDR3 is 15 residues. Complete variable domain (other parts from reference TRBV11-3 and TRBJ2-3): EAGVVQSPRYKIIEKKQPVAFWCNPISGHNTLYWYLQNLGQGPELLIRYENEEAVDDSQLPKDRFSAERLKGVDSTLKIQPAELGDSAVYLCASSLETGGAHTQYFGPGTRLTVL.

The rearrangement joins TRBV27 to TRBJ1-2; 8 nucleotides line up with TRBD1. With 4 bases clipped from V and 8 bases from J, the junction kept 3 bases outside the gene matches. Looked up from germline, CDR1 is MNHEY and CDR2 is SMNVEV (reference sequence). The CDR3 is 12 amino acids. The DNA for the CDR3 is TGTGCCAGCAGTTCGCAGGGGGCCGGCTACACCTTC. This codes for CASSSQGAGYTF.

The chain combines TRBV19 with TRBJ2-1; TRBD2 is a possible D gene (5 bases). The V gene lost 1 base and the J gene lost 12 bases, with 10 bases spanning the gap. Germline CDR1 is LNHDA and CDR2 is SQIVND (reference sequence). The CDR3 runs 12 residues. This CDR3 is CASSIGGQVQFF. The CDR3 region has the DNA TGTGCCAGTAGTATAGGCGGGCAGGTGCAGTTCTTC.

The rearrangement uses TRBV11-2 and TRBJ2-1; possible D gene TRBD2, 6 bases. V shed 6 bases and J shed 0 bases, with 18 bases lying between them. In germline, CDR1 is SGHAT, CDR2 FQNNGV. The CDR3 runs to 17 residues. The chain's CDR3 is CASSFGRPYSSYNEQFF. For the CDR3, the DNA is TGTGCCAGCAGTTTCGGGAGACCCTACAGCTCCTACAATGAGCAGTTCTTC.

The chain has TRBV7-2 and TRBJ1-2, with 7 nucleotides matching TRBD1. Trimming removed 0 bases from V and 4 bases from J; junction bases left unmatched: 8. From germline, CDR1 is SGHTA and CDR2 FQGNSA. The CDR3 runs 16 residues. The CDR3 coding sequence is TGTGCCAGCAGCTTAGCTGAGAGACAGGGCCCCTATGGCTACACCTTC. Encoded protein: CASSLAERQGPYGYTF.

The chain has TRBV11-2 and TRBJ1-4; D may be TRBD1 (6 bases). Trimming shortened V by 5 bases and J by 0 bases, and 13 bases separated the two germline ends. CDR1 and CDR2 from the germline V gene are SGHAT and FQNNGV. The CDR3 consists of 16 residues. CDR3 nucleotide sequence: TGTGCCAGCAGCAATTTAGGGGGGGCAACTAATGAAAAACTGTTTTTT. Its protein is CASSNLGGATNEKLFF.

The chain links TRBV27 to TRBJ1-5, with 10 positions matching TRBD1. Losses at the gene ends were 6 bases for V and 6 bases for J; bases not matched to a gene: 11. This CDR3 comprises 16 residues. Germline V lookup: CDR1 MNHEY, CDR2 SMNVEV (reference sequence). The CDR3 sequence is CASRLRGQGSGQPQHF. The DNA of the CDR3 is TGTGCCAGCAGACTCCGGGGACAGGGGTCCGGTCAGCCCCAGCATTTT.

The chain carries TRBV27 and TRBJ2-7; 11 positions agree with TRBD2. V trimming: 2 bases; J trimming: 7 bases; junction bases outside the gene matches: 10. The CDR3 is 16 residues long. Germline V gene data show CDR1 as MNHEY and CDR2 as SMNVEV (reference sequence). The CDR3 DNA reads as TGTGCCAGCAGTTTAACCGGCGGACTAGCGGGCCGGGAGCAGTACTTC. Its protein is CASSLTGGLAGREQYF.

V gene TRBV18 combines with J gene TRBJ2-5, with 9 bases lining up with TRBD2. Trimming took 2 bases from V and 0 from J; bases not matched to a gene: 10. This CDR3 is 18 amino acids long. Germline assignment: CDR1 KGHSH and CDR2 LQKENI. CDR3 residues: CASSPEELAGTYQETQYF. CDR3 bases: TGTGCCAGCTCACCAGAGGAGCTAGCGGGAACGTACCAAGAGACCCAGTACTTC. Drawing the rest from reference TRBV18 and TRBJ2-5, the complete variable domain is NAGVMQNPRHLVRRRGQEARLRCSPMKGHSHVYWYRQLPEEGLKFMVYLQKENIIDESGMPKERFSAEFPKEGPSILRIQQVVRGDSAAYFCASSPEELAGTYQETQYFGPGTRLLVL.

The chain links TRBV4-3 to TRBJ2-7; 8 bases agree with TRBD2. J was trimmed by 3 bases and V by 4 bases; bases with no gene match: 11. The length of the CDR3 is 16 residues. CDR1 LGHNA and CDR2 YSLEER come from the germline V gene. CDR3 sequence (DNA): TGCGCCAGCAGCCTCGCGACCCCGGGACTAGGCTACGAGCAGTACTTC. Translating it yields CASSLATPGLGYEQYF.